This TCR beta chain came from a study of T cells in Graves' hyperthyroidism and ophthalmopathy. It was RNA transcripts that yielded the amplified TCR beta CDR3 regions. TCR CDR3 regions were first amplified by RT-PCR with HTBI primers. MiXCR, run by TCRdb on the multiplex PCR reads, gives a single entry per CDR3 protein. The table shows 360,000 or so distinct CDR3 sequences, with under 20% occurring only once. Patients were aged 18 to 65, had disease duration under 2 months, and had newly diagnosed hyperthyroidism. Diagnoses were made from clinical symptoms, serum measures (thyroxine and TRAb), thyroid ultrasound and orbital computed tomography. The germline gives CDR1 LGHDT, CDR2 YNNKEL (reference sequence). The V gene end was trimmed by 4 bases and the J gene end by 5 bases; junction bases not matched to a gene: 7. The CDR3 sequence is 14 residues long.

The receptor was derived from a woman in her late teens or twenties with Graves' hyperthyroidism. Sequencing used blood. The chain joins TRBV3-1 to TRBJ2-5; 7 bases line up with TRBD2. CDR3 loop: CASSLLGAGETQYF. CDR3 bases: TGTGCCAGCAGCCTCTTGGGAGCGGGGGAGACCCAGTACTTC.